Each of the 16 T cell receptor beta chains below was sequenced from the same sample in a study of cytomegalovirus exposure and HLA in healthy donors. Vbeta (60) and Jbeta (13) primers were used in the PCR. TCRdb's table, derived via immunoSEQ multiplex PCR, lists solely in-frame clones and lacks some. There are around 140,000 clones in the sample; 60% to 85% occur only once, and approximately 13% lies in the top ten. The sequenced material came from PBMCs. All receptors derive from a middle-aged man in good health and CMV-seropositive.

The chain combines TRBV5-1 with TRBJ1-1; possibly TRBD1 for D (5 bases). The germline V and J ends were trimmed by 7 bases and 1 base, with 11 bases remaining between them. The germline gives CDR1 SGHRS, CDR2 YFSETQ. The CDR3 covers 13 residues. Written as DNA, the CDR3 is TGCGCCAGCGCCAGGGTCGGGAACACTGAAGCTTTCTTT. This translates into CASARVGNTEAFF.

The rearrangement links TRBV7-2 to TRBJ2-7; the match to TRBD2 covers 10 bases. The CDR3 contains 13 residues. Germline lookup yields CDR1 SGHTA and CDR2 FQGNSA. Trimming at V came to 4 bases and at J to 6 bases, leaving 3 bases not matched to a gene. Here the CDR3 reads CASSSTSGIEQYF. DNA of the CDR3: TGTGCCAGCAGCTCCACTAGCGGGATCGAGCAGTACTTC. Using reference TRBV7-2 and TRBJ2-7 for the parts outside the CDR3, the full variable domain is GAGVSQSPSNKVTEKGKDVELRCDPISGHTALYWYRQSLGQGLEFLIYFQGNSAPDKSGLPSDRFSAERTGGSVSTLTIQRTQQEDSAVYLCASSSTSGIEQYFGPGTRLTVT.

This clone was counted a few times. Other DNA sequences in the sample encode the same CDR3. The chain combines TRBV19 with TRBJ1-2; D possibly corresponds to TRBD1 (6 bases). In germline, CDR1 is LNHDA, CDR2 SQIVND (reference sequence). The CDR3 runs 13 residues. Trimming removed 7 bases from V and 2 bases from J, with 11 bases in between. The chain's CDR3 is CASTYRANYGYTF. CDR3 nucleotides: TGTGCCAGTACTTACAGGGCCAACTATGGCTACACCTTC.

This clone appeared a few times. The rearrangement links TRBV15 to TRBJ1-5; TRBD1 agrees at 7 bases. Germline loops: CDR1 LNHNV, CDR2 YYDKDF (reference sequence). The CDR3 covers 12 residues. The V segment lost 9 bases and the J segment 4 bases; nucleotides outside the gene matches: 3. This chain's CDR3 is CATGTENQPQHF. The CDR3 bases are TGTGCCACTGGGACAGAGAATCAGCCCCAGCATTTT.

The chain is built from TRBV18 and TRBJ1-2; tentatively, D is TRBD1 (5 bases). The CDR3 has 14 residues. The germline V gene encodes CDR1 KGHSH and CDR2 LQKENI. V lost 2 bases and J lost 3, with 10 bases in between. This chain's CDR3 is CASSPGRADYGYTF. The CDR3 nucleotides read TGTGCCAGCTCACCAGGCAGGGCCGACTATGGCTACACCTTC.

The chain is built from TRBV5-1 and TRBJ2-6; D might be TRBD1 (6 bases). Germline CDR1 is SGHRS and CDR2 is YFSETQ. The CDR3 totals 17 residues. V was pared by 1 base and J by 3 bases, with 14 bases between. For the CDR3, the DNA is TGCGCCAGCAGCTTGAAGGGTACAGGGAATGGGGCCAACGTCCTGACTTTC. This translates into CASSLKGTGNGANVLTF.

The chain carries TRBV4-1 and TRBJ1-5; D gene unclear. Germline-derived CDR1 and CDR2 are MGHRA and YSYEKL. The CDR3 sequence is 18 residues long. V was pared by 1 base and J by 4 bases, with 20 bases between. CDR3 sequence reads: CASSQGSTPFLPNQPQHF. The DNA for the CDR3 is TGCGCCAGCAGCCAAGGTTCCACACCCTTTCTCCCTAATCAGCCCCAGCATTTT.

The V call is TRBV5-4, the J call TRBJ1-2; 7 bases line up with TRBD1. V lost 2 bases to trimming and J lost 0 bases; unmatched junction nucleotides: 4. Germline V gene lookup returns CDR1 SGHNT and CDR2 YYREEE (reference sequence). The CDR3 has 15 amino acids. The DNA of the CDR3 is TGTGCCAGCAGCTTTACCGGGACAGCTAACTATGGCTACACCTTC. Encoded protein: CASSFTGTANYGYTF.

This clone occurred once. This chain links TRBV11-2 with TRBJ2-3, with unresolved D. CDR1 and CDR2 (germline): SGHAT, FQNNGV. The CDR3 sequence is 15 residues long. The V end lost 0 bases, the J end lost 8 bases, and 15 bases lay between the germline ends. The CDR3 nucleotides read TGTGCCAGCAGCTTAGACGGAGTTAGCACAAGTACGCAGTATTTT. It specifies CASSLDGVSTSTQYF. The whole variable domain, remainder taken from reference TRBV11-2 and TRBJ2-3, is EAGVAQSPRYKIIEKRQSVAFWCNPISGHATLYWYQQILGQGPKLLIQFQNNGVVDDSQLPKDRFSAERLKGVDSTLKIQPAKLEDSAVYLCASSLDGVSTSTQYFGPGTRLTVL.

The V call is TRBV7-9, the J call TRBJ2-1; D is perhaps TRBD1 (6 bases). Trimming cost V 4 bases and J 0 bases, with 10 bases left between them. This CDR3 spans 15 amino acids. Germline V CDR1 and CDR2: SEHNR, FQNEAQ (reference sequence). CDR3 DNA sequence: TGTGCCAGCAGCTCCGACAGGAGCTCCTACAATGAGCAGTTCTTC. Translation gives CASSSDRSSYNEQFF.

The CDR3 reads CASSFDSGLKGDEQFF. The CDR3 DNA is TGTGCCAGCAGTTTCGATAGCGGCCTAAAAGGGGATGAGCAGTTCTTC. This chain connects TRBV27 to TRBJ2-1; D is perhaps TRBD2 (6 bases). Looked up from germline, CDR1 is MNHEY and CDR2 is SMNVEV (reference sequence). Trimming stripped 3 bases from V and 8 bases from J, with 20 bases between. This CDR3 spans 16 amino acids.

The chain recombines TRBV7-2 with TRBJ2-7; 8 nucleotides line up with TRBD1. CDR1 is SGHTA and CDR2 is FQGNSA in the germline V gene. The CDR3 is made up of 14 amino acids. J gave up 2 bases and V 4 bases, and 4 bases lay outside the gene matches. The CDR3: CASSSQGAAYEQYF. CDR3 nucleotide sequence: TGTGCCAGCAGCTCTCAGGGGGCAGCCTACGAGCAGTACTTC.

This clone showed up just a few times. The V and J genes are TRBV25-1 and TRBJ2-5, with TRBD1 matching over 9 bases. The DNA matches TRBJ2-7 better at its end, which makes the J call doubtful. The CDR3 length is 11 residues. Per the germline V gene, CDR1 is MGHDK and CDR2 is SYGVNS. CDR3 sequence: CASKGQGEQYF. CDR3 nucleotide sequence: TGTGCCAGCAAGGGACAGGGCGAGCAGTACTTC.

The rearrangement joins TRBV30 to TRBJ1-5; weak D call: TRBD1 (6 bases). The V end was cut by 2 bases, the J end by 5 bases, with 7 bases between. Germline CDR1 reads GTSNPN; CDR2 reads SVGIG (reference sequence). The CDR3 runs 12 residues. This CDR3 reads CAWSQGYQPQHF. The CDR3 bases are TGTGCCTGGAGTCAGGGGTATCAGCCCCAGCATTTT.

The chain combines TRBV6-5 with TRBJ1-6, with 8 bases identical to TRBD1. Unmatched junction bases numbered 10, after V lost 2 bases and J lost 10 bases. The CDR3 is 16 amino acids. Germline assignment: CDR1 MNHEY and CDR2 SVGAGI. The CDR3 sequence is CASSYGSRGPHSPLHF. In nucleotides, the CDR3 is TGTGCCAGCAGTTACGGTTCCAGGGGGCCTCACTCACCCCTCCACTTT.

J is TRBJ2-1 and V is TRBV19; 8 bases agree with TRBD2. The CDR3 has 18 residues. With 3 bases clipped from V and 0 bases from J, the junction kept 10 bases outside the gene matches. Germline V gene data show CDR1 as LNHDA and CDR2 as SQIVND (reference sequence). CDR3 nucleotide sequence: TGTGCCAGTAGTATCGGACCAGCGGGAGTTTCCTCCTACAATGAGCAGTTCTTC. Translation: CASSIGPAGVSSYNEQFF.